This TCR beta chain was identified in a study of PD-1 and CTLA-4 blockade in melanoma. The protocol was immunoSEQ multiplex PCR, while the TCRdb copy is restricted to in-frame clones and leaves out a portion. The sample contains around 20,000 clones, approximately 90% of which appear only once. The CDR3 is 12 residues long. Germline V CDR1 and CDR2: SEHNR, FQNEAQ (reference sequence). V gave up 11 bases and J gave up 2 bases, with 12 bases separating them. The sample was CD8+ T cells from peripheral blood, taken before anti-PD-1 treatment. This rearrangement joins TRBV7-9 to TRBJ1-1, with D hard to call. This TCR was recovered from a human donor with melanoma. The CDR3 is CAHRESNTEAFF. DNA for the CDR3: TGTGCCCACCGGGAGTCTAACACTGAAGCTTTCTTT.